This record concerns one T cell receptor (beta chain) sequence. This sample is drawn from a study of blood T cell repertoires in COVID-19. This CDR3 is built from 14 residues. Germline CDR1 and CDR2: MNHEY and SMNVEV (reference sequence). Between the trimmed V and J ends, which lost 3 bases and 4 bases, there was a span of 12 bases. Profiled with immunoSEQ multiplex PCR; TCRdb holds only in-frame clones, not every one. This table holds roughly 100,000 clones, approximately 76% found once. Material for sequencing was peripheral blood. The gene calls are TRBV27 and TRBJ1-1; D might be TRBD1 (6 bases). The receptor's source is a woman aged 70 to 79 with acute or convalescent COVID-19. Here the CDR3 reads CASSLFQGSTEAFF. The CDR3 nucleotides are TGTGCCAGCAGTTTGTTTCAGGGGAGCACTGAAGCTTTCTTT.